This TCR beta chain was captured in a study of human T cells and chemical hapten exposure. Study context: Small volume differences among pooled libraries mainly caused per-sample TCR yield variation. Findings and limits, study-wide: DPC sensitization did not alter TCRs above 1 in 1000 frequency.

The germline V gene has CDR1 MNHEY and CDR2 SVGEGT. Losses at the gene ends were 0 bases for V and 7 bases for J; bases not matched to a gene: 12. CDR3 length equals 17 residues. Time point defined: healthy volunteer bleed at 6 weeks. Total RNA extraction was carried out from unfractionated whole blood. Individual cDNA molecules in this library carried unique molecular identifiers. TCRdb called the RACE reads again in MiXCR, with one record for every CDR3 protein. There are around 70,000 distinct CDR3 sequences in the sample; 5.5% to 7.5% occur only once, and under 4.5% lies in the top ten. This clonotype was seen ten or more times. The antigen is not known.

Sequencing was performed on whole blood. This receptor was obtained from a female donor in good health. Some clones in this sample may be carry-over from other donors' samples. The chain uses TRBV6-2 or TRBV6-3 and TRBJ2-1; 7 positions match TRBD2. The CDR3 is CASSYSHLADGGNEQFF. Written as DNA, the CDR3 is TGTGCCAGCAGTTACTCTCATCTAGCGGATGGGGGTAATGAGCAGTTCTTC.